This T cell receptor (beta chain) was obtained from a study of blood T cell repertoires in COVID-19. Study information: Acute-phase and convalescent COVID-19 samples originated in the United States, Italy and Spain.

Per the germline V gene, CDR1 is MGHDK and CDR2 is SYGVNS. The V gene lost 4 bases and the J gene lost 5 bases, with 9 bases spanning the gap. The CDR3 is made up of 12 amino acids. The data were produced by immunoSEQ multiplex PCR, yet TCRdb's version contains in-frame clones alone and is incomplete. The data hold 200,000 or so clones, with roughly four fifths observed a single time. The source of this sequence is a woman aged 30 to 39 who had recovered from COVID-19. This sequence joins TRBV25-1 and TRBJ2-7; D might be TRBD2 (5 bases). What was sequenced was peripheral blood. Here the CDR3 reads CASSVYGDEQYF. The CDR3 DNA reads TGTGCCAGCAGTGTATACGGGGACGAGCAGTACTTC.